A selection of T cell receptor beta chains follows, all from one sample in a study of vaccination and CD4 T cells after COVID-19. Each CDR3 protein gets one entry after TCRdb re-called the PCR reads with MiXCR. This table has around 28,000 distinct CDR3 sequences, under 65% appearing once. The specimen was CD4+ T cells from blood, collected about 7 months after SARS-CoV-2 vaccination. All receptors derive from a human donor who had recovered from COVID-19. CDR3s leave out the opening cysteine and the closing phenylalanine or tryptophan. The order of the fields is clone size, V gene, J gene, CDR3 protein. The size entry is marked missing in some rows and otherwise reads once, few, many or a size class.

clone size: NA; V gene: TRBV7-3; J gene: TRBJ2-7; CDR3 protein: ASSLGTGVAEQY
clone size: NA; V gene: TRBV28; J gene: TRBJ1-6; CDR3 protein: ASTRYNSPLH
clone size: NA; V gene: TRBV6-2/TRBV6-3; J gene: TRBJ2-1; CDR3 protein: ASSYSIGEQF
clone size: NA; V gene: TRBV5-5; J gene: TRBJ2-5; CDR3 protein: ASSFPGQGQETQY
clone size: NA; V gene: TRBV28; J gene: TRBJ2-7; CDR3 protein: ASSWTGTSYEQY
clone size: few; V gene: TRBV19; J gene: TRBJ2-1; CDR3 protein: ASSRGTSGGNEQF
clone size: NA; V gene: TRBV11-2; J gene: TRBJ2-5; CDR3 protein: ASRGQKETQY
clone size: NA; V gene: TRBV19; J gene: TRBJ2-1; CDR3 protein: ASSIPAGVRNEQF
clone size: NA; V gene: TRBV19; J gene: TRBJ1-1; CDR3 protein: ASSIAPGNTEAF
clone size: once; V gene: TRBV28; J gene: TRBJ2-3; CDR3 protein: ASSLGKTGHSTDTQY
clone size: NA; V gene: TRBV20-1; J gene: TRBJ2-5; CDR3 protein: SASSGGDQETQY
clone size: NA; V gene: TRBV6-5; J gene: TRBJ2-7; CDR3 protein: ASSYSIREIGY
clone size: NA; V gene: TRBV6-1; J gene: TRBJ2-7; CDR3 protein: ASSRLQGEGYEQY
clone size: few; V gene: TRBV6-1; J gene: TRBJ1-5; CDR3 protein: ASSDYRAANQPQH
clone size: NA; V gene: TRBV28; J gene: TRBJ2-5; CDR3 protein: ASSSVAGQGQETQY
clone size: NA; V gene: TRBV27; J gene: TRBJ1-2; CDR3 protein: ASRTVGNYGYT